This T cell receptor beta chain was observed in a study of cytomegalovirus exposure and HLA in healthy donors. Whole-study findings and limits: The only immune exposure information that was available was CMV serostatus. Cytomegalovirus association was assigned to about 150 TCR beta chains. HLA-A and HLA-B allele assignments for most subjects were reportedly predicted accurately using TCR beta sequences.

Notes on this clone: The antigen remains unidentified.

60 Vbeta and 13 Jbeta primers were used in PCR. TCRdb's copy holds only in-frame clones and misses some; the assay was immunoSEQ multiplex PCR. In the table there are about 80,000 clones, around 85% of which are singletons. Per the germline V gene, CDR1 is LNHDA and CDR2 is SQIVND (reference sequence). The CDR3 extends over 14 amino acids. The germline V and J ends were trimmed by 3 bases and 6 bases, with 14 bases remaining between them. This chain uses TRBV19 with TRBJ1-2; D gene unclear. The clonotype comes from a human donor in good health. The sample taken for sequencing was PBMCs. Here the CDR3 reads CASSILDAGDGYTF. The CDR3 DNA follows: TGTGCCAGTAGTATTTTAGACGCAGGCGATGGCTACACCTTC.